This T cell receptor (beta chain) was recorded in a study of T cell responses to AZD1222 COVID-19 vaccine. The study's findings and limits: Spike was spanned by vaccine-associated CD4 TCRs, which were dominant at 160-218 and 743-854. It was only after the peak T cell response that any repertoires were sampled. White British donors predominated, females outnumbered males, and clonal diversity was possibly underestimated.

Per the germline V gene, CDR1 is LGHDT and CDR2 is YNNKEL (reference sequence). V shed 3 bases and J shed 8 bases, with 16 bases lying between them. The CDR3 spans 14 residues. Remarks on this clone: Its target is unknown.

Method: immunoSEQ multiplex PCR; TCRdb's copy keeps in-frame clones and lacks some. The data show more than 95,000 clones, with over 70% seen just once and approximately 9% held by the top ten. The receptor's source is an adult in good health. The material was peripheral blood, obtained on day 0 of AZD1222 vaccination. V usage is TRBV3-1 (or the pseudogene TRBV3-2) and J usage is TRBJ1-2; D is unclear. DNA of the CDR3: TGTGCCAGCAGCCAGACACGCAACGAGGAAGGCTACACCTTC. As protein: CASSQTRNEEGYTF.